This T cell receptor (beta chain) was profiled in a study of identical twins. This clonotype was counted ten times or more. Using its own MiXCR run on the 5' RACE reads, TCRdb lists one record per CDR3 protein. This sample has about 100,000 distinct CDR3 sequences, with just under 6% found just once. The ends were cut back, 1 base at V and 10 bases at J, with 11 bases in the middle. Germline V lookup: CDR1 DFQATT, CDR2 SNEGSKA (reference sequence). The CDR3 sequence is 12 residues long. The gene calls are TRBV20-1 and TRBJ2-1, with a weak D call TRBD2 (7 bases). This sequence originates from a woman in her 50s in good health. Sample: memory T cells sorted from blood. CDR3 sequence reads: CSARAGGNEQFF. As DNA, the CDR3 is TGCAGTGCTAGAGCGGGGGGCAACGAGCAGTTCTTC.